This T cell receptor beta chain stems from a study of Ad26.COV2.S vaccination and SARS-CoV-2 variants (dated by TCRdb to about 2021). Regarding the complete study: Vaccine-arm donors were drawn from COV1001, a multicentre, randomized, double-blind, placebo-controlled phase I-IIa trial of Ad26.COV2.S in healthy adults. TCRbeta repertoire sequencing served as the tool for gauging how specific and how broad the SARS-CoV-2-reactive T cell receptors were following Ad26.COV2.S vaccination. Investigators remained blinded to trial group allocation during experiments and outcome assessment. The TCR-sequenced set comprised around 30 samples: 19 Ad26.COV2.S vaccine recipients, 5 placebo recipients and 8 SARS-CoV-2 convalescent individuals. Trial participants were randomized into five groups of five: low-dose or high-dose Ad26.COV2.S given once or twice, or placebo on both occasions. Ad26.COV2.S was given intramuscularly at 5x10^10 or 1x10^11 viral particles, as a single shot or as two shots 56 days apart.

The treatment or condition tag for this specimen amounts to: around 19 received Ad26.COV2.S at low or high dose, single or two shots; several received placebo; per-sample allocation not given. For vaccine and placebo recipients, the sequenced repertoires came from samples collected on day 63 after the first injection. Cohort 1b enrolled about two dozen adults aged 18-55 years at a single site in Boston, USA, between 29 July and 7 August 2020. As a vaccine, Ad26.COV2.S was a replication-incompetent adenovirus type 26 vector that expressed a prefusion-stabilized SARS-CoV-2 spike protein derived from the original Wuhan strain. The immunoSEQ Assay was used to sequence TCRbeta CDR3 regions. After extraction, genomic DNA underwent amplification by bias-controlled multiplex PCR, followed by high-throughput sequencing. The published analysis was carried out like this. To quantify the absolute abundance of every unique TCRbeta CDR3 region, sequences were collapsed and filtered. T cell fraction was estimated by normalization of TCRbeta template counts to usable DNA, with usable DNA being measured through amplification of reference genes present in all nucleated cells. Repertoire TCRs were annotated as SARS-CoV-2-specific by exact matching of V gene, CDR3 amino acid sequence and J gene to a known reactive TCR set. The reference SARS-CoV-2 TCR set was derived from MIRA and filtered for enrichment in COVID-19-positive ImmuneCODE repertoires, a step that removed public or cross-reactive TCRs. Using the MIRA antigens, annotated TCRs were further analysed by specific ORF or by position within an ORF. Depth was the summed frequency of annotated unique rearrangements, while breadth was defined as annotated unique rearrangements over total unique productive rearrangements. Two-sided Wilcoxon rank-sum tests were used to compare TCR breadth between groups. Not all clones reach the TCRdb copy of this immuneACCESS table, which keeps in-frame sequences only. Checked studies attribute under half of the gap to unresolved V genes and leave the rest unexplained. For V, J and clone size, that table is used; D and trimming come from the DNA. Within this sample are 200,000 to 250,000 clones, with approximately 90% of them counted one time only. Jointly, the top ten make up around 10% of the sample.

For this clone: The clone's antigen remains unknown. Base qualities were left out, and no much larger clone turns up one base away.

The research as a whole found: The study lacked the statistical power to compare responses across vaccine doses or regimens. It was noted by the authors that total T cell responses may have been underestimated by the TCR breadth and depth analyses. Vaccine and placebo recipients had comparable non-spike TCR breadth, which fits with the vaccine containing only spike. Higher spike-specific TCR breadth was observed in Ad26.COV2.S recipients than in placebo recipients (P = 0.0014). After vaccination, spike-specific CD8+ and CD4+ T cell responses were reported to show substantial breadth.

From the germline V gene, CDR1 is KGHDR and CDR2 is SFDVKD. Its CDR3 holds 15 amino acids, cysteine through phenylalanine. CDR3 DNA only is kept here, 45 bases in frame from base 1. Trimming removed 7 bases from V and 6 bases from J, leaving 19 bases between the germline ends. The rearranged chain carries TRBV24-1 and TRBJ2-3, with the D segment possibly TRBD1 or TRBD2, each aligning over 7 bases. This TCR derives from a person between 18 and 65 years old who received the Ad26.COV2.S COVID-19 vaccine or a placebo. Sequenced material: peripheral blood, taken in a trial of Ad26.COV2.S vaccine versus placebo. The sequenced DNA is TGTGCCACCAGCCGAGGGCAGGGGGGGTCGGATACGCAGTATTTT. This gives the protein CATSRGQGGSDTQYF.